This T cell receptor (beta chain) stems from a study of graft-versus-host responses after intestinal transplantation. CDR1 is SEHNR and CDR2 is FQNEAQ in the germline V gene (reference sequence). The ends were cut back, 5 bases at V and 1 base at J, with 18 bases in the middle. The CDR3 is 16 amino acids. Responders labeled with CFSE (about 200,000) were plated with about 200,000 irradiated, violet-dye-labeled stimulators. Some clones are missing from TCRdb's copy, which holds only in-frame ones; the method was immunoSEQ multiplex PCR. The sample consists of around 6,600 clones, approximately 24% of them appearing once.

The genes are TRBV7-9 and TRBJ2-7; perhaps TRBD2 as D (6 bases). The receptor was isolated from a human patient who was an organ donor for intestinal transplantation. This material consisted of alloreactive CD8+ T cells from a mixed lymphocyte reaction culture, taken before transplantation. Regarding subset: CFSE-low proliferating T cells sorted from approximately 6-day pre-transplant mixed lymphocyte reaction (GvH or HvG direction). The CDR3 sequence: CASSPRDLRNSYEQYF. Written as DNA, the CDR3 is TGTGCCAGCAGCCCCAGGGACTTACGTAATTCCTACGAGCAGTACTTC.